This T cell receptor (beta chain) was profiled in a study of blood T cell repertoires in COVID-19. Study details: Samples of COVID-19 (acute and convalescent) were obtained from the United States, Italy and Spain. The cDNA or gDNA used as material had been derived from T cells, B-cell-depleted T cells, or PBMCs.

Of note for this clone: Other DNA sequences in this specimen translate into the identical CDR3.

The V end was cut by 6 bases, the J end by 0 bases, with 6 bases between. This CDR3 is 13 amino acids long. In the authors' workflow: By means of reference gene primer amplification, nucleated cell counts were estimated. Sequencing used immunoSEQ multiplex PCR; TCRdb keeps in-frame clones, though not all of them. That table supplies the V and J calls and clone size; D and trimming were determined from the DNA. The data contain nearly 200,000 clones, around four fifths of them singletons. Those enrolled in Seattle joined during active infection and were followed longitudinally afterward. The sequencing input was peripheral blood. The receptor was derived from a man aged 55 to 69 with COVID-19, enrolled during active disease. The chain links TRBV12-3 or TRBV12-4 to TRBJ1-3; D call uncertain. CDR3 sequence: CASSLSSGNTIYF. CDR3 bases: TGTGCCAGCAGCCTAAGCTCTGGAAACACCATATATTTT.